The rows below give T cell receptor beta chains drawn from one sample of a study of blood T cell repertoires in COVID-19. TCRdb's table, derived via immunoSEQ multiplex PCR, lists solely in-frame clones and lacks some. The sample shows 360,000 or so clones, less than 90% of them seen only once. Sequencing was performed on PBMCs or T cells enriched from blood (not recorded which). The receptors shown here come from a woman between 25 and 40 years old who had recovered from COVID-19. Each CDR3 is given with its conserved first and last residue. Fields, in order: J gene, clone size, V gene, CDR3 protein. Only some rows state a clone size, as once, few, many or a class for expanded clones.

>TRBJ1-1|.|TRBV9
CASSPRTGGPGTEAFF
>TRBJ1-6|few|TRBV5-4
CASSYENSPLHF
>TRBJ1-1|.|TRBV3-1/TRBV3-2
CASRWGGGTEAFF
>TRBJ1-1|.|TRBV9
CASSVAGHLNTEAFF
>TRBJ1-3|.|TRBV18
CASSLDQGSGNTIYF
>TRBJ2-7|.|TRBV4-1
CASSQGLGQGGYEQYF
>TRBJ1-6|.|TRBV4-1
CASSQARDSSYNSPLHF
>TRBJ2-7|.|TRBV13
CASSLGLASYEQYF
>TRBJ2-3|.|TRBV2
CARAGGSTDTQYF
>TRBJ2-1|.|TRBV7-2
CASSLGAGGRDEQFF
>TRBJ1-2|.|TRBV5-1
CASSLAGGQRAVSYTF
>TRBJ2-7|.|TRBV6-5
CASMGSSYEQYF
>TRBJ2-2|once|TRBV10-2
CASTTSGPRNTGELFF
>TRBJ1-4|.|TRBV1
CTSTGKAPF
>TRBJ1-6|.|TRBV30
CAWSGGRVSPLHF
>TRBJ2-5|.|TRBV9
CASSVGTSGDETQYF
>TRBJ2-7|.|TRBV7-9
CASSGGYPIYEQYF
>TRBJ1-3|once|TRBV3-1/TRBV3-2
CASSQYRDGNTIYF
>TRBJ1-1|once|TRBV6-5
CASSQDRDTEAFF
>TRBJ1-2|.|TRBV7-9
CASSPGNYGYTF
>TRBJ1-1|.|TRBV27
CASMAGTNTEAFF
>TRBJ2-5|.|TRBV18
CASSPLTGLILQETQYF
>TRBJ2-5|.|TRBV5-4
CASSPPDRQETQYF
>TRBJ1-2|.|TRBV27
CASSLSGGGGYGYTF
>TRBJ2-7|.|TRBV7-9
CASSYDGGSYEQYF
>TRBJ2-1|.|TRBV11-3
CASRGSGSDEQFF
>TRBJ2-7|.|TRBV14
CASSQFVSFAYEQYF
>TRBJ1-1|.|TRBV7-8
CASSFSGGSTEAFF
>TRBJ1-3|few|TRBV5-6
CASSYGSGNTIYF
>TRBJ1-5|.|TRBV10-2
CASSADSVNQPQHF
>TRBJ2-7|.|TRBV6-5
CASSDPAGGLNEQYF
>TRBJ2-1|.|TRBV5-1
CASSLVGGANSEQFF
>TRBJ2-1|.|TRBV27
CASSLGGGPSYNEQFF
>TRBJ2-2|.|TRBV30
CAWRRLAGAGELFF
>TRBJ2-5|.|TRBV30
CAWSPGAQETQYF